These T cell receptor beta chains were read from a single sample in a study of PD-L1 blockade in urothelial cancer. Libraries were prepared by immunoSEQ multiplex PCR; TCRdb keeps only in-frame clonotypes and omits some of them. This sample has about 45,000 clones, with over 75% found just once. Sample: PBMCs, taken around atezolizumab (anti-PD-L1) treatment. The receptors stem from a donor older than 35 with urothelial cancer. The CDR3 runs from the conserved cysteine through the conserved F or W.

TRBJ2-3,TRBV30,CAWSPGTSQYF
TRBJ2-5,TRBV5-6,CASSFGPPRETQYF
TRBJ1-3,TRBV11-3,CASSLGGTYSGNTIYF
TRBJ2-5,TRBV18,CASSPGQVRETQYF
TRBJ2-7,TRBV5-1,CASSLAGSGNYEQYF
TRBJ2-7,TRBV19,CASSLSVSDEQYF
TRBJ2-5,TRBV11-2,CASSARETQYF
TRBJ2-2,TRBV5-4,CASSRTGNTGELFF
TRBJ2-7,TRBV7-2,CASSTSGSGEQYF
TRBJ1-5,TRBV28,CATSGGYSNQPQHF
TRBJ1-4,TRBV11-2,CASSPGTALGREKLFF
TRBJ1-1,TRBV28,CASSYRPRDTEAFF
TRBJ1-1,TRBV7-9,CASSLVVSEAFF